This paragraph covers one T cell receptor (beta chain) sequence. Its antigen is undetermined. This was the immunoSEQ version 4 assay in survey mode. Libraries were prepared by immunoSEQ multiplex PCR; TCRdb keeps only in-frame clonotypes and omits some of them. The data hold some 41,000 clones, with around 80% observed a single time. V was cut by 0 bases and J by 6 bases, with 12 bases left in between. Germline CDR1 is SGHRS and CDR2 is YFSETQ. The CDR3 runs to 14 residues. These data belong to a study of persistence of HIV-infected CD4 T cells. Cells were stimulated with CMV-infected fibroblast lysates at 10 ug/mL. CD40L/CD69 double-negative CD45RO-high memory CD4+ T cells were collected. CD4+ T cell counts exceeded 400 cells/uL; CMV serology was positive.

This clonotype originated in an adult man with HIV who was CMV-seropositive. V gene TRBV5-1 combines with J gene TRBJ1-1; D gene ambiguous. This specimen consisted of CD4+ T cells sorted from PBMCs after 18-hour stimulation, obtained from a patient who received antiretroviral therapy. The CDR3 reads CASSLEGKGSEAFF. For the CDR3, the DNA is TGCGCCAGCAGCTTGGAAGGGAAGGGCTCTGAAGCTTTCTTT.